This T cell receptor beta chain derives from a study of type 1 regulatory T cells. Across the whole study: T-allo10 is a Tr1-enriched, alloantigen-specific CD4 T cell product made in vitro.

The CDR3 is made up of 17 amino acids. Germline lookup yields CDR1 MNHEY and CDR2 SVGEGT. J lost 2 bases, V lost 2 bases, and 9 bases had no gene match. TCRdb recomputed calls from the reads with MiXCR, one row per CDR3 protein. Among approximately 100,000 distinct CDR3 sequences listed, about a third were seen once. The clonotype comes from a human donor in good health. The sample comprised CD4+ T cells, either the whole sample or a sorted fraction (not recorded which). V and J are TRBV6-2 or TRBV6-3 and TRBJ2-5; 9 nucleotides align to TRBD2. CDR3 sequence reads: CASSYAGGPGIQETQYF. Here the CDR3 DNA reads TGTGCCAGCAGTTACGCGGGAGGGCCCGGTATACAAGAGACCCAGTACTTC.